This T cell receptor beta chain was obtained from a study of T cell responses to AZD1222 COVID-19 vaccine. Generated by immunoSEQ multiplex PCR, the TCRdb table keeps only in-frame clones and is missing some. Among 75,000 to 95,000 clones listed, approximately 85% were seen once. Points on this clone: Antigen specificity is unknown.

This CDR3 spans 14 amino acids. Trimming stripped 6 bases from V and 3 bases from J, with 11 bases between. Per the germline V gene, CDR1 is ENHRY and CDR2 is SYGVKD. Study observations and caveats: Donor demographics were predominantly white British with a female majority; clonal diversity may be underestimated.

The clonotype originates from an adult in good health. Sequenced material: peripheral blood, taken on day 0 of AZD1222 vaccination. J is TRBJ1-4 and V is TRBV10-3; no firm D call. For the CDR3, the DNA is TGTGCCATCAGGGATACCTCTCCTAATGAAAAACTGTTTTTT. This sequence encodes CAIRDTSPNEKLFF.